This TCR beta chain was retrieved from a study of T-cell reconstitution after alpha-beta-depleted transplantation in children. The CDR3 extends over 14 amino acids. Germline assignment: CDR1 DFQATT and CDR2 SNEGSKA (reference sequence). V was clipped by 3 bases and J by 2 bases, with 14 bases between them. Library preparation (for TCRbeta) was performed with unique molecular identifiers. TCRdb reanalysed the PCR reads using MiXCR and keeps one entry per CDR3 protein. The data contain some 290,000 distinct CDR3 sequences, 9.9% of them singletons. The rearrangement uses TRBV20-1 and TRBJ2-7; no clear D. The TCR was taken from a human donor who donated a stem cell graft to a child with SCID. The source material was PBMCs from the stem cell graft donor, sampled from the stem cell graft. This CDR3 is CSASRPVPPYEQYF. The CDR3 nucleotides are TGCAGTGCTAGCCGCCCTGTACCCCCCTACGAGCAGTACTTC.